This T cell receptor (beta chain) was documented in a study of control samples from healthy donors and cancer patients. The table came from immunoSEQ multiplex PCR; TCRdb's copy has only in-frame clones and leaves some out. In the table there are more than 150,000 clones, over 90% of which are singletons. The germline CDR1 and CDR2 sequences are SGHTA and FQGTGA. Trimming cost V 5 bases and J 3 bases; bases outside gene matches: 6. This CDR3 is 15 amino acids long. The material sequenced was blood. The chain recombines TRBV7-3 with TRBJ2-2; 7 bases match TRBD1. This TCR was sampled from a middle-aged man in good health. Here the CDR3 DNA reads TGTGCCAGCAGCCCCGGACAGGCGTACACCGGGGAGCTGTTTTTT. It codes for CASSPGQAYTGELFF.